Below are 28 T cell receptor beta chains sequenced from a single sample in a study of T cells in Graves' hyperthyroidism and ophthalmopathy. Amplification targeted TCR beta CDR3 regions from RNA transcripts. An initial round of RT-PCR targeting the TCR CDR3 relied on the HTBI primer set. From the multiplex PCR reads, TCRdb called clonotypes with MiXCR, one entry per CDR3 protein. The sample yields about 590,000 distinct CDR3 sequences, around 14% seen once. Sequencing was carried out using blood. The receptors come from a woman aged 30 to 39 with Graves' hyperthyroidism.

The chain joins TRBV20-1 to TRBJ2-6; tentative D call: TRBD1 (5 bases). V dropped 1 base and J dropped 2 bases, with 9 bases sitting between them. CDR3 length: 15 amino acids. The germline V gene has CDR1 DFQATT and CDR2 SNEGSKA (reference sequence). CDR3 in amino acids: CSARVVGAGANVLTF. DNA for the CDR3: TGCAGTGCTAGAGTTGTAGGGGCTGGGGCCAACGTCCTGACTTTC.

This clonotype was detected ten times or more. V is TRBV30 and J is TRBJ2-3, with D tentatively TRBD2 (6 bases). CDR3 length: 14 residues. CDR1 is GTSNPN, CDR2 SVGIG, per germline (reference sequence). V lost 1 base to trimming and J lost 3 bases, with 11 bases between them. CDR3: CAWSDLGSTDTQYF. CDR3 in DNA: TGTGCCTGGAGTGACCTCGGGAGTACAGATACGCAGTATTTT.

This clonotype was counted a few times. A single base separates this from a much larger clone, so it may be a read error. The genes are TRBV7-2 and TRBJ2-1; unclear D gene. This CDR3 region has 15 residues. Germline V gene lookup returns CDR1 SGHTA and CDR2 FQGNSA. Here the CDR3 reads CASSLWVSHYNGQFF. The CDR3, as DNA: TGTGCCAGCAGCTTATGGGTGTCCCACTACAATGGGCAGTTCTTC.

This clonotype has a handful of counts. The chain carries TRBV9 and TRBJ2-2; D may be TRBD2 (6 bases). V was shortened by 3 bases and J by 3 bases, with 9 bases between the two germline ends. The germline CDR1 and CDR2 sequences are SGDLS and YYNGEE. This CDR3 contains 14 residues. CDR3 loop: CASSAGTYTGELFF. The CDR3 nucleotides read TGTGCCAGCAGCGCCGGGACTTACACCGGGGAGCTGTTTTTT.

This sequence joins TRBV7-9 and TRBJ1-4, with D hard to call. Germline V lookup: CDR1 SEHNR, CDR2 FQNEAQ (reference sequence). Trimming pared 5 bases from V and 8 bases from J, leaving 21 bases between. The CDR3 contains 16 residues. This CDR3 reads CASSNLYGVSGEKLFF. DNA for the CDR3: TGTGCCAGCAGCAACCTATACGGGGTATCGGGAGAAAAACTGTTTTTT.

The V and J genes are TRBV24-1 and TRBJ2-2, with D uncertain. The ends were cut back, 7 bases at V and 0 bases at J, with 8 bases in the middle. CDR1 KGHDR and CDR2 SFDVKD come from the germline V gene. The CDR3 has 14 residues. The DNA of the CDR3 is TGTGCCACCAGGGGATCCGCGAACACCGGGGAGCTGTTTTTT. It encodes CATRGSANTGELFF.

This clonotype has a handful of counts. The chain uses TRBV19 and TRBJ2-1, with 7 positions matching TRBD2. The germline gives CDR1 LNHDA, CDR2 SQIVND (reference sequence). This CDR3 spans 18 amino acids. V shed 5 bases, J shed 6 bases, and the junction held 19 bases outside the gene matches. CDR3 sequence (DNA): TGTGCCAGTAGTTCCCCACTCAGCGGGACGAGGCGAGGCAATGAGCAGTTCTTC. It translates to CASSSPLSGTRRGNEQFF.

This clonotype occurred many times. V gene TRBV13 combines with J gene TRBJ1-1; D gene uncertain. The CDR3 contains 12 residues. Germline V gene lookup returns CDR1 PRHDT and CDR2 FYEKMQ (reference sequence). The V and J ends lost 1 base and 7 bases respectively, with 7 bases between them. CDR3 in amino acids: CASSLVRREAFF. Here the CDR3 DNA reads TGTGCCAGCAGCTTAGTGAGGCGTGAAGCTTTCTTT. The full variable domain, rest sourced from reference TRBV13 and TRBJ1-1, is AAGVIQSPRHLIKEKRETATLKCYPIPRHDTVYWYQQGPGQDPQFLISFYEKMQSDKGSIPDRFSAQQFSDYHSELNMSSLELGDSALYFCASSLVRREAFFGQGTRLTVV.

In this sample, this clonotype turned up many times. CDR3 protein: CASRLAGDEQYF. The CDR3 nucleotides are TGCGCCAGCCGACTAGCGGGAGACGAGCAGTACTTC. V and J are TRBV5-1 and TRBJ2-7; 12 nucleotides line up with TRBD2. There are 12 residues in the CDR3. Trimming took 7 bases from V and 5 from J; bases not matched to a gene: 1. Germline loops: CDR1 SGHRS, CDR2 YFSETQ.

The chain carries TRBV6-1 and TRBJ1-2; D uncertain. Germline V lookup: CDR1 MNHNS, CDR2 SASEGT. The V and J ends lost 5 bases and 8 bases respectively, with 15 bases between them. The CDR3 runs to 13 residues. CDR3 protein: CASSYRLWRGYTF. CDR3 in DNA: TGTGCCAGCAGTTATCGGCTCTGGAGAGGCTACACCTTC.

This clonotype has at least ten counts. This chain joins TRBV18 and TRBJ2-4; D may correspond to TRBD1 or TRBD2 (5 bases each). Germline V lookup: CDR1 KGHSH, CDR2 LQKENI. V was shortened by 6 bases and J by 1 base, with 7 bases between the two germline ends. The length of the CDR3 is 13 residues. The CDR3 DNA reads TGTGCCAGCTCCGAGGGGGCCAAAAACATTCAGTACTTC. It codes for CASSEGAKNIQYF.

This clonotype was seen ten or more times. The junction differs from germline at one of its ends, possibly a read error. The V call is TRBV7-3, the J call TRBJ2-2; 9 bases agree with TRBD2. This CDR3 spans 18 amino acids. Germline CDR1 and CDR2: SGHTA and FQGTGA. The CDR3 sequence: CASSLTSLAGGWTGELFF. The CDR3 coding sequence is TGTGCCAGCAGCCTAACCTCCCTGGCGGGAGGGTGGACCGGGGAGCTGTTTTTT.

This clonotype was found many times. The CDR3: CASSLFPGELFF. Written as DNA, the CDR3 is TGTGCCAGCAGCTTATTCCCCGGGGAGCTGTTTTTT. This chain links TRBV7-2 with TRBJ2-2, with D uncertain. Looked up from germline, CDR1 is SGHTA and CDR2 is FQGNSA. The CDR3 is 12 residues long. Trimming stripped 2 bases from V and 6 bases from J, with 4 bases between.

The chain recombines TRBV7-2 with TRBJ2-2; TRBD1 might be the D (6 bases). Trimming took off 0 bases at V and 5 bases at J, with 13 bases between the two ends. The CDR3 sequence is 16 residues long. In germline, CDR1 is SGHTA, CDR2 FQGNSA. CDR3 amino acids: CASSLAWGPGTGELFF. DNA for the CDR3: TGTGCCAGCAGCTTAGCCTGGGGGCCCGGGACCGGGGAGCTGTTTTTT.

Many counts were recorded for this clonotype. The J gene is TRBJ2-3, the V gene TRBV18; D not resolved. Trimming shortened V by 0 bases and J by 3 bases, and 7 bases separated the two germline ends. Germline CDR1 and CDR2: KGHSH and LQKENI. This CDR3 comprises 14 residues. CDR3 DNA sequence: TGTGCCAGCTCACCACCTGAACAGACAGATACGCAGTATTTT. Its translation: CASSPPEQTDTQYF.

This clonotype was recorded a few times. The genes are TRBV5-4 and TRBJ2-7, with 11 bases that match TRBD1. Germline CDR1 SGHNT, CDR2 YYREEE (reference sequence). The V and J ends lost 5 bases and 6 bases, in that order; junction bases with no gene match: 10. CDR3 length equals 15 residues. The CDR3 here is CASRAGTGGFSEQYF. The CDR3, as DNA: TGTGCCAGCAGGGCCGGGACAGGGGGTTTCAGCGAGCAGTACTTC.

Concerning this clonotype itself: This may come from a read error, since a much larger clone is one base off. This chain joins TRBV7-2 and TRBJ2-1; D is ambiguous. Trimming pared 4 bases from V and 5 bases from J, leaving 12 bases between. This CDR3 contains 14 residues. Per the germline V gene, CDR1 is SGHTA and CDR2 is FQGNSA. The CDR3 region is CASSSDGSHNEQFF. The CDR3 DNA is TGTGCCAGCAGCTCAGATGGCAGTCACAATGAGCAGTTCTTC. Combining the CDR3 with reference TRBV7-2 and TRBJ2-1 gives the whole variable domain GAGVSQSPSNKVTEKGKDVELRCDPISGHTALYWYRQSLGQGLEFLIYFQGNSAPDKSGLPSDRFSAERTGGSVSTLTIQRTQQEDSAVYLCASSSDGSHNEQFFGPGTRLTVL.

This clonotype has a count of ten or more. The V gene is TRBV18, the J gene TRBJ2-2; D unclear. Germline assignment: CDR1 KGHSH and CDR2 LQKENI. This CDR3 region has 16 residues. Trimming removed 5 bases at V and 0 bases at J, with 13 bases between. CDR3 protein: CASSSLVGTNTGELFF. Here the CDR3 DNA reads TGTGCCAGCTCATCCTTAGTGGGTACGAACACCGGGGAGCTGTTTTTT. Based on the CDR3 plus reference TRBV18 and TRBJ2-2, the full variable domain is NAGVMQNPRHLVRRRGQEARLRCSPMKGHSHVYWYRQLPEEGLKFMVYLQKENIIDESGMPKERFSAEFPKEGPSILRIQQVVRGDSAAYFCASSSLVGTNTGELFFGEGSRLTVL.

This clonotype was counted many times. The J gene is TRBJ2-1, the V gene TRBV11-3, with D tentatively TRBD1 (6 bases). V was trimmed by 0 bases and J by 3 bases, leaving 12 bases between them. This CDR3 is built from 16 residues. Germline CDR1 SGHNT, CDR2 YENEEA. CDR3 DNA: TGTGCCAGCAGCTTAGAAAGAAGGGACAACTACAATGAGCAGTTCTTC. The encoded protein is CASSLERRDNYNEQFF.

CDR3 sequence (DNA): TGTGCCAGCAGCTTGGGGAATACGGGAGGCGCAGATACGCAGTATTTT. Translation: CASSLGNTGGADTQYF. This chain uses TRBV5-8 with TRBJ2-3; TRBD2 agrees at 7 bases. The germline CDR1 and CDR2 sequences are SGHTS and YDEGEE. Germline trimming cut 0 bases from V and 4 bases from J; bases unmatched to any gene: 8. The CDR3 sequence is 16 residues long.

The chain recombines TRBV12-3 or TRBV12-4 with TRBJ2-7; a possible D gene is TRBD2 (5 bases). This CDR3 has 15 amino acids. The germline V and J ends were trimmed by 7 bases and 6 bases, with 22 bases remaining between them. The CDR3 DNA is TGTGCCAGCACCCAAAGAGGGTCCTCTTTTCGCGAGCAGTACTTC. It codes for CASTQRGSSFREQYF.

This clonotype was detected many times. The rearrangement joins TRBV30 to TRBJ1-5; D gene ambiguous. V shed 1 base and J shed 7 bases, with 17 bases lying between them. Germline lookup yields CDR1 GTSNPN and CDR2 SVGIG (reference sequence). The CDR3 sequence is 15 residues long. The DNA for the CDR3 is TGTGCCTGGAGTGCCCCAGGAGGGTTCGTACAGCCCCAGCATTTT. Encoded protein: CAWSAPGGFVQPQHF.

J is TRBJ2-1 and V is TRBV20-1; 10 bases fit TRBD2. This CDR3 is 16 amino acids long. J gave up 5 bases and V 2 bases, and 9 bases lay outside the gene matches. Germline CDR1 and CDR2: DFQATT and SNEGSKA (reference sequence). This chain's CDR3 is CSARTGLAGAHNEQFF. CDR3 bases: TGCAGTGCTAGAACGGGGCTAGCGGGAGCCCACAATGAGCAGTTCTTC.

At least ten counts were recorded for this clonotype. The chain is built from TRBV11-1 and TRBJ2-7; 10 nucleotides match TRBD2. This CDR3 is built from 15 residues. Germline values: CDR1 SGHAT, CDR2 FQDESV (reference sequence). V lost 3 bases, J lost 0 bases, and 2 bases stayed unmatched. The CDR3 DNA reads as TGTGCCAGCAGCTTTAGCGGGAGGTCCTCCTACGAGCAGTACTTC. Protein: CASSFSGRSSYEQYF.

To note about this clonotype: A much larger clone differs by one base, so this may be a read error. The genes are TRBV5-1 and TRBJ2-7, with D perhaps matching TRBD1 or TRBD2 (5 bases each). With 4 bases removed from V and 4 bases from J, the gap between germline ends came to 21 bases. The V gene's germline CDR1 is SGHRS and CDR2 YFSETQ. The length of the CDR3 is 16 residues. The CDR3 DNA follows: TGCGCCAGCAGCCAAGTAGCGAGAGGGGTTATGTACGAGCAGTACTTC. Amino acids: CASSQVARGVMYEQYF.

The gene calls are TRBV18 and TRBJ2-7; 8 nucleotides agree with TRBD1. This CDR3 is built from 16 residues. Germline values: CDR1 KGHSH, CDR2 LQKENI. The J segment lost 3 bases and the V segment lost 0 bases, leaving 7 bases of the junction unmatched. In DNA form, the CDR3 reads TGTGCCAGCTCACCACCCGGGACAGGCCTTGGCTACGAGCAGTACTTC. This encodes CASSPPGTGLGYEQYF.

The rearrangement uses TRBV4-1 and TRBJ1-5, with a weak D call TRBD1 (6 bases). The CDR3 extends over 18 amino acids. V was clipped by 2 bases and J by 4 bases, with 21 bases between them. Germline CDR1 reads MGHRA; CDR2 reads YSYEKL. The CDR3 nucleotides read TGCGCCAGCAGCCAAAAATTACAGGGCCCGTTCCCGAATCAGCCCCAGCATTTT. The encoded protein is CASSQKLQGPFPNQPQHF.

This clonotype was seen only a few times. The chain links TRBV12-3 or TRBV12-4 to TRBJ2-1, with D uncertain. The CDR3 length is 14 residues. Trimming cost V 8 bases and J 0 bases, with 11 bases left between them. Written as DNA, the CDR3 is TGTGCCAGCGTCACGGAGAGCTCCTACAATGAGCAGTTCTTC. It yields the protein CASVTESSYNEQFF.